A single sample is the source of the 9 T cell receptor beta chains below, sequenced in a study of graft-versus-host responses after intestinal transplantation. The culture paired some 200,000 irradiated violet-dye-labeled stimulators with some 200,000 CFSE-labeled responders. Sequencing used immunoSEQ multiplex PCR; TCRdb keeps in-frame clones, though not all of them. The data show 13,000 to 15,000 clones, 35% to 45% seen once. Source: alloreactive CD8+ T cells from a mixed lymphocyte reaction culture, taken before intestinal transplant. Sample subset: CFSE-low proliferating T cells sorted from roughly six-day pre-transplant mixed lymphocyte reaction (GvH or HvG direction). The receptors were gathered from a human patient who received an intestinal transplant.

This clone was recorded a few times. The V call is TRBV2, the J call TRBJ1-5, with TRBD1 as a possible D gene (6 bases). The CDR3 totals 19 residues. In germline, CDR1 is SNHLY, CDR2 FYNNEI. V gave up 4 bases and J gave up 0 bases, with 22 bases separating them. The CDR3 DNA is TGTGCCAGCAGTGTCCTTCTCGATCGGGACACATATAGCAATCAGCCCCAGCATTTT. It codes for CASSVLLDRDTYSNQPQHF.

Only a few counts were recorded for this clone. CDR3 sequence (DNA): TGTGCCAGTAGTATGCAACTCCCGGTGCAGTTCTTC. Protein sequence: CASSMQLPVQFF. The J gene is TRBJ2-1, the V gene TRBV19; D call uncertain. This CDR3 spans 12 amino acids. Per germline, CDR1 LNHDA and CDR2 SQIVND (reference sequence). V was clipped by 3 bases and J by 12 bases, with 12 bases between them.

This clone was seen a single time. This rearrangement joins TRBV30 to TRBJ1-4; 11 nucleotides agree with TRBD1. The germline V gene has CDR1 GTSNPN and CDR2 SVGIG (reference sequence). The CDR3 has 16 residues. The trim removed 5 bases at V and 3 bases at J, leaving 8 bases unmatched. CDR3: CAWCTGTGGANEKLFF. CDR3 nucleotide sequence: TGTGCCTGGTGTACCGGGACAGGGGGGGCTAATGAAAAACTGTTTTTT. Combining the CDR3 with reference TRBV30 and TRBJ1-4 gives the whole variable domain SQTIHQWPATLVQPVGSPLSLECTVEGTSNPNLYWYRQAAGRGLQLLFYSVGIGQISSEVPQNLSASRPQDRQFILSSKKLLLSDSGFYLCAWCTGTGGANEKLFFGSGTQLSVL.

The chain joins TRBV4-3 to TRBJ1-1; a possible D gene is TRBD1 (5 bases). The germline V and J ends were trimmed by 0 bases and 1 base, with 9 bases remaining between them. The CDR3 spans 15 residues. CDR1 LGHNA and CDR2 YSLEER come from the germline V gene. The CDR3 spells CASSQDTTGNTEAFF. For the CDR3, the DNA is TGCGCCAGCAGCCAAGATACCACAGGGAACACTGAAGCTTTCTTT.

This clone was picked up many times. This rearrangement joins TRBV29-1 to TRBJ1-1; D call uncertain. Trimming took 4 bases from V and 4 from J, leaving 10 bases between them. Germline assignment: CDR1 SQVTM and CDR2 ANQGSEA. The CDR3 runs to 12 residues. CDR3 DNA: TGCAGCGTTGTTGGGTCGGGCACTGAAGCTTTCTTT. Its protein product is CSVVGSGTEAFF.

The chain uses TRBV7-9 and TRBJ2-1; no definite D call. This CDR3 is built from 16 residues. The germline gives CDR1 SEHNR, CDR2 FQNEAQ (reference sequence). Trimming removed 5 bases at V and 8 bases at J, with 22 bases between. CDR3 in amino acids: CASSTTFQSLGDEQFF. The CDR3 DNA follows: TGTGCCAGCAGCACGACGTTCCAGTCCCTAGGCGATGAGCAGTTCTTC. Drawing the rest from reference TRBV7-9 and TRBJ2-1, the complete variable domain is DTGVSQNPRHKITKRGQNVTFRCDPISEHNRLYWYRQTLGQGPEFLTYFQNEAQLEKSRLLSDRFSAERPKGSFSTLEIQRTEQGDSAMYLCASSTTFQSLGDEQFFGPGTRLTVL.

This clone occurred a few times. This chain uses TRBV19 with TRBJ2-2; 10 bases fit TRBD2. V shed 6 bases, J shed 6 bases, and the junction held 1 base outside the gene matches. Germline loops: CDR1 LNHDA, CDR2 SQIVND (reference sequence). CDR3 length: 13 amino acids. The CDR3 region has the DNA TGTGCCAGTAGGAGCGGGGGGGCCGGGGAGCTGTTTTTT. This sequence encodes CASRSGGAGELFF.

The gene calls are TRBV7-9 and TRBJ2-2, with D unresolved. Germline loops: CDR1 SEHNR, CDR2 FQNEAQ (reference sequence). V lost 8 bases and J 6 bases, leaving 19 bases between the germline ends. This CDR3 has 15 amino acids. DNA of the CDR3: TGTGCCAGCCAGGCGCTCCAGACCTCCCCCGGGGAGCTGTTTTTT. As protein: CASQALQTSPGELFF.

The CDR3 region has the DNA TGCGCCAGCAGTGAGTCCTGGGGGCCGAGCGATGAGCAGTTCTTC. This sequence encodes CASSESWGPSDEQFF. The J gene is TRBJ2-1, the V gene TRBV10-1; perhaps TRBD1 as D (6 bases). The V gene lost 0 bases and the J gene lost 8 bases, with 14 bases spanning the gap. Per germline, CDR1 WNHNN and CDR2 SYGVQD (reference sequence). The CDR3 consists of 15 residues.